This T cell receptor beta chain was identified during a study of T cells in Graves' hyperthyroidism and ophthalmopathy. General study results and limits: Before onset, ophthalmopathy was predicted by the model a median around 6.5 months earlier.

V was shortened by 0 bases and J by 2 bases, with 11 bases between the two germline ends. CDR3 length: 15 amino acids. Germline V gives CDR1 SGHAT, CDR2 FQNNGV. Ophthalmopathy patients showed a Clinical Activity Score of at least 3, NOSPECS grade of at least 4 and duration under 3 months. Orbital computed tomography and thyroid ultrasound, together with serum TRAb and thyroxine and clinical symptoms, were used for diagnoses. Out of over 7.5 ml of fresh peripheral blood came the PBMCs. This clonotype has at least ten counts. The antigen remains undetermined. The TCR beta CDR3 regions underwent amplification using RNA transcripts as the source. A set of HTBI primers served as the primers for a first-round RT-PCR of the TCR CDR3. TCRdb recomputed calls from the multiplex PCR reads with MiXCR, one row per CDR3 protein. Here the sample spans about 260,000 distinct CDR3 sequences, roughly 22% being singletons.

The source of this sequence is a man younger than 45 with Graves' ophthalmopathy. Sequencing was carried out using blood. J is TRBJ2-7 and V is TRBV11-2; no reliable D call. DNA for the CDR3: TGTGCCAGCAGCTTAGATAGGCAGACTGCCTACGAGCAGTACTTC. As protein: CASSLDRQTAYEQYF. Full variable domain (outside the CDR3, taken from reference TRBV11-2 and TRBJ2-7): EAGVAQSPRYKIIEKRQSVAFWCNPISGHATLYWYQQILGQGPKLLIQFQNNGVVDDSQLPKDRFSAERLKGVDSTLKIQPAKLEDSAVYLCASSLDRQTAYEQYFGPGTRLTVT.